These 21 T cell receptor beta chains share one sample of origin, sequenced in a study of metastatic and nonmetastatic thyroid tumors. Each patient went into thyroid surgery without having received any treatment. TCRdb re-called clones via MiXCR from the PCR reads. The table lists tens of thousands of clones, about 12% of them singletons, with roughly 8.2% in the top ten. The sample taken for sequencing was tumor tissue. These TCRs come from a female donor with papillary thyroid cancer or a benign thyroid nodule (not recorded which). Some clones in this sample may be carry-over from other donors' samples.

The sample holds many counts of this clone. The rearrangement links TRBV20-1 to TRBJ2-1; TRBD1 matches 10 bases. J lost 4 bases, V lost 1 base, and 4 bases had no gene match. CDR1 and CDR2 (germline): DFQATT, SNEGSKA (reference sequence). The CDR3 runs 15 residues. CDR3 nucleotide sequence: TGCAGTGCTAGAGGCGACAGGGGGCAATACAATGAGCAGTTCTTC. It codes for CSARGDRGQYNEQFF.

This clone was recorded at least ten times. The J gene is TRBJ2-7, the V gene TRBV5-1; TRBD1 aligns across 10 bases. The germline CDR1 and CDR2 sequences are SGHRS and YFSETQ. The CDR3 has 16 residues. Losses at the gene ends were 5 bases for V and 6 bases for J; bases not matched to a gene: 14. The CDR3 region is CASSRDGGQGVSEQYF. CDR3 coding DNA: TGCGCCAGCAGTCGTGACGGTGGACAGGGGGTCTCCGAGCAGTACTTC.

This clone appeared many times. J is TRBJ2-1 and V is TRBV7-8, with 8 bases identical to TRBD1. J was trimmed by 14 bases and V by 3 bases; bases with no gene match: 12. From germline, CDR1 is SGHVS and CDR2 FQNEAQ. This CDR3 has 14 residues. The CDR3 here is CASSFAGQGVIEFF. The CDR3 DNA is TGTGCCAGCAGCTTCGCAGGACAGGGAGTTATAGAGTTCTTC. The variable domain in full, with the rest retrieved from reference TRBV7-8 and TRBJ2-1, is GAGVSQSPRYKVAKRGQDVALRCDPISGHVSLFWYQQALGQGPEFLTYFQNEAQLDKSGLPSDRFFAERPEGSVSTLKIQRTQQEDSAVYLCASSFAGQGVIEFFGPGTRLTVL.

This clone ranks as medium-sized (0.01 to 0.1%). V and J are TRBV6-5 and TRBJ1-1; 7 bases align to TRBD1. CDR1 is MNHEY and CDR2 is SVGAGI in the germline V gene. Trimming at V came to 2 bases and at J to 5 bases, leaving 5 bases not matched to a gene. The CDR3 sequence is 14 residues long. The CDR3 sequence is CASSYPGGSTEAFF. Here the CDR3 DNA reads TGTGCCAGCAGTTACCCAGGGGGGTCAACTGAAGCTTTCTTT.

This clone was detected ten times or more. V gene TRBV6-1 combines with J gene TRBJ2-2, with a weak D call TRBD2 (6 bases). The CDR3 spans 16 residues. Germline loops: CDR1 MNHNS, CDR2 SASEGT. Trimming shortened V by 6 bases and J by 2 bases, and 16 bases separated the two germline ends. CDR3 nucleotide sequence: TGTGCCAGCAGGAATAGCGGAGGAGGTAACACCGGGGAGCTGTTTTTT. Protein: CASRNSGGGNTGELFF.

On this clone: The junction does not match germline at one end; this may be a read error. The CDR3 DNA follows: TGTACCAGCAGCGGGGATTGGTCCCTGCCCCCGCATCGGCCCCAGCATTTT. This sequence encodes CTSSGDWSLPPHRPQHF. The genes are TRBV7-3 and TRBJ1-5; no clear D gene. Germline-derived CDR1 and CDR2 are SGHTA and FQGTGA. The CDR3 runs to 17 residues.

At least ten counts were recorded for this clone. The chain recombines TRBV6-2 or TRBV6-3 with TRBJ2-5; D is unresolved. The germline V gene encodes CDR1 MNHEY and CDR2 SVGEGT. The CDR3 extends over 14 amino acids. The V and J ends lost 5 bases and 4 bases respectively, with 14 bases between them. The CDR3: CASSATLDPETQYF. The CDR3 DNA sequence: TGTGCCAGCAGTGCAACTCTGGACCCAGAGACCCAGTACTTC.

The chain combines TRBV6-2 or TRBV6-3 with TRBJ1-2; D possibly corresponds to TRBD1 (6 bases). The CDR3 sequence is 13 residues long. The germline gives CDR1 MNHEY, CDR2 SVGEGT. V gave up 11 bases and J gave up 6 bases, with 19 bases separating them. CDR3 region: CADRFQGQNGYTF. In DNA form, the CDR3 reads TGTGCCGACAGATTCCAAGGACAGAATGGCTACACCTTC.

This clone was counted many times. The chain links TRBV6-6 to TRBJ2-7; 11 bases align to TRBD1. The CDR3 is made up of 17 amino acids. With V trimmed by 2 bases and J by 0 bases, 6 bases remained unmatched. Germline CDR1 reads MNHNY; CDR2 reads SVGAGI (reference sequence). The CDR3 here is CASSYHVGTGGSYEQYF. The DNA of the CDR3 is TGTGCCAGCAGTTACCACGTGGGGACAGGGGGCTCCTACGAGCAGTACTTC.

This chain joins TRBV7-9 and TRBJ2-7; TRBD1 might be the D (6 bases). CDR3 length: 13 residues. V shed 6 bases and J shed 3 bases, with 12 bases lying between them. CDR1 and CDR2 from the germline V gene are SEHNR and FQNEAQ (reference sequence). The CDR3 nucleotides are TGTGCCAGCAGAGCAGACAGGTTCTACGAGCAGTACTTC. Protein: CASRADRFYEQYF.

This clone has ten or more counts. In DNA, the CDR3 is TGTGCCAGCAGTGTAACCGGGACAGGGGCATATGAGCAGTTCTTC. This sequence encodes CASSVTGTGAYEQFF. The rearrangement links TRBV6-1 to TRBJ2-1, with 10 bases matching TRBD1. Trimming at V came to 4 bases and at J to 8 bases, leaving 8 bases not matched to a gene. The germline CDR1 and CDR2 sequences are MNHNS and SASEGT. The CDR3 sequence is 15 residues long.

Turning to this clone: This may be a read error, as it is one base from a much larger clone. This sequence joins TRBV13 and TRBJ2-6; D gene uncertain. Germline-derived CDR1 and CDR2 are PRHDT and FYEKMQ (reference sequence). The CDR3 is 15 residues long. The chain's CDR3 is CAGSPGLSGANVLTF. The CDR3 bases are TGTGCCGGCAGCCCAGGCCTGAGTGGGGCCAACGTCCTGACTTTC.

As regards this clone: This likely comes from a read error, as the CDR3 has no conserved phenylalanine or tryptophan at its end. The chain carries TRBV4-2 and TRBJ1-1; 10 bases fit TRBD1. The CDR3 totals 18 residues. In germline, CDR1 is LGHNA, CDR2 YNFKEQ. DNA of the CDR3: TGTGCCAGCAGATACGAACCGGGACAGGGGATCTTGAACAATGAAGCTTTCCTT. Translated: CASRYEPGQGILNNEAFL.

The table lists this clone with many counts. V usage is TRBV20-1 and J usage is TRBJ1-6; TRBD1 might be the D (5 bases). V gave up 0 bases and J gave up 10 bases, with 13 bases separating them. The germline V gene has CDR1 DFQATT and CDR2 SNEGSKA (reference sequence). This CDR3 is 14 amino acids long. CDR3 in amino acids: CSAREGRVGSPLHF. CDR3 DNA sequence: TGCAGTGCTAGAGAGGGCAGGGTAGGCTCACCCCTCCACTTT.

This clone was recorded at least ten times. CDR3 sequence (DNA): TGTGCCAGCAGTGAAGGGCGGGTAGCCACTGAAGCTTTCTTT. Protein: CASSEGRVATEAFF. The chain carries TRBV6-1 and TRBJ1-1; D is undetermined. The CDR3 contains 14 residues. V shed 1 base and J shed 4 bases, with 10 bases lying between them. Germline-derived CDR1 and CDR2 are MNHNS and SASEGT.

This clone was seen ten or more times. The V and J genes are TRBV29-1 and TRBJ2-3; D remains ambiguous. Germline V lookup: CDR1 SQVTM, CDR2 ANQGSEA. The CDR3 is 11 residues long. Trimming left V 4 bases short and J 7 bases short, with 9 bases between. The CDR3 loop reads CSVGIAYTQYF. In DNA form, the CDR3 reads TGCAGCGTTGGGATAGCATATACGCAGTATTTT.

As for this clone: This may be a read error, as it is one base from a much larger clone. The chain employs TRBV9 and TRBJ2-1; possibly TRBD2 for D (5 bases). This CDR3 region has 15 residues. Germline V lookup: CDR1 SGDLS, CDR2 YYNGEE. CDR3 amino acids: CVSSRIQRTDNEQFF. CDR3 bases: TGTGTCAGCAGCCGTATCCAGCGGACCGACAATGAGCAGTTCTTC.

This clone appeared many times. The gene calls are TRBV12-3 or TRBV12-4 and TRBJ2-7, with 9 nucleotides matching TRBD2. CDR3 length: 14 residues. Trimming at V came to 5 bases and at J to 4 bases, leaving 6 bases not matched to a gene. The CDR3 here is CASSGFSGSYEQYF. CDR3 coding DNA: TGTGCCAGCAGTGGCTTTAGCGGGAGTTACGAGCAGTACTTC.

To note about this clone: A much larger clone lies a single base off, so this may be a read error. This sample includes further DNA sequences coding for the same CDR3. The rearrangement links TRBV28 to TRBJ1-4; D is perhaps TRBD1 (5 bases). Trimming stripped 6 bases from V and 4 bases from J, with 15 bases between. The CDR3 loop spans 15 amino acids. Germline values: CDR1 MDHEN, CDR2 SYDVKM. The CDR3 coding sequence is TGTGCCAGCAGACCACCGACGGGGGATAATGAAAAACTGTTTTTT. The encoded protein is CASRPPTGDNEKLFF.

This clone was seen many times. V is TRBV27 and J is TRBJ2-1; a possible D gene is TRBD2 (6 bases). The length of the CDR3 is 17 residues. Germline V gene lookup returns CDR1 MNHEY and CDR2 SMNVEV (reference sequence). With 3 bases removed from V and 4 bases from J, the gap between germline ends came to 19 bases. The CDR3 nucleotides are TGTGCCAGCAGTTTTCGGCAGGGATGGGCGGGGTACAATGAGCAGTTCTTC. Its translation is CASSFRQGWAGYNEQFF.

This clone appeared many times. This chain uses TRBV11-2 with TRBJ2-3; TRBD2 matches at 12 bases. Germline-derived CDR1 and CDR2 are SGHAT and FQNNGV. This CDR3 is 16 amino acids long. V was clipped by 1 base and J by 3 bases; unmatched bases: 2. CDR3 nucleotides: TGTGCCAGCAGCTTAGGGACTAGCGGGATGACAGATACGCAGTATTTT. Translated: CASSLGTSGMTDTQYF.